The 20 T cell receptor beta chains below come from one sample, sequenced in a study of Ad26.COV2.S vaccination and SARS-CoV-2 variants. The method was immunoSEQ multiplex PCR; TCRdb's version includes in-frame clones alone and lacks a portion of them. The sample holds about 680,000 clones, 89% seen once. Treatment denoted: around 19 received Ad26.COV2.S at low or high dose, single or two shots; a few received placebo; per-sample allocation not given. The investigators took samples on day 63 after the first vaccine or placebo injection. Sequencing used peripheral blood, obtained in a trial of Ad26.COV2.S vaccine versus placebo. These receptor sequences come from a person aged 18-65 years who received the Ad26.COV2.S COVID-19 vaccine or a placebo.

This clone was seen only a few times. Other nucleotide sequences from this sample produce the same CDR3. This sequence joins TRBV6-6 and TRBJ1-1; D is undetermined. Trimming removed 2 bases at V and 3 bases at J, with 4 bases between. Germline CDR1 reads MNHNY; CDR2 reads SVGAGI (reference sequence). The CDR3 runs 12 residues. The CDR3, as DNA: TGTGCCAGCAGTTACGGGGACACTGAAGCTTTCTTT. It specifies CASSYGDTEAFF.

This chain connects TRBV12-3 or TRBV12-4 to TRBJ2-7, with a possible D match to TRBD1 (6 bases). V was pared by 6 bases and J by 3 bases, with 9 bases between. This CDR3 has 12 amino acids. CDR3 residues: CASSPQGYEQYF. CDR3 bases: TGTGCCAGCAGCCCACAGGGCTACGAGCAGTACTTC.

CDR3 amino acids: CASSKGTGSQSSTDTQYF. Here the CDR3 DNA reads TGTGCCAGCAGTAAAGGGACAGGGAGTCAGTCTAGCACAGATACGCAGTATTTT. The rearrangement joins TRBV6-2 or TRBV6-3 to TRBJ2-3, with 9 positions matching TRBD1. Germline CDR1 reads MNHEY; CDR2 reads SVGEGT. J lost 0 bases, V lost 5 bases, and 12 bases had no gene match. The CDR3 sequence is 18 residues long.

The J gene is TRBJ1-2, the V gene TRBV30; D unclear. V was cut by 2 bases and J by 7 bases, with 11 bases left in between. The CDR3 contains 12 residues. CDR1 and CDR2 from the germline V gene are GTSNPN and SVGIG (reference sequence). The CDR3 nucleotides are TGTGCCTGGAGTCGCGGGCCTCTTGGCTACACCTTC. Translation gives CAWSRGPLGYTF.

This clone was seen once. The chain is built from TRBV5-4 and TRBJ2-3, with 9 positions matching TRBD1. CDR3 length: 16 residues. V dropped 4 bases and J dropped 3; count of bases not matched to a gene: 9. The germline V gene encodes CDR1 SGHNT and CDR2 YYREEE (reference sequence). The CDR3 loop is CASSPRTGDVTDTQYF. The CDR3 DNA follows: TGTGCCAGCAGCCCCCGGACAGGGGATGTAACAGATACGCAGTATTTT.

V and J are TRBV3-1 (or the pseudogene TRBV3-2) and TRBJ1-2; 8 nucleotides line up with TRBD1. The CDR3 consists of 15 residues. Germline V gene lookup returns CDR1 LGHDT and CDR2 YNNKEL (reference sequence). With V trimmed by 4 bases and J by 5 bases, 9 bases remained unmatched. The CDR3 sequence is CASSLRYQGAYGYTF. CDR3 in DNA: TGTGCCAGCAGCCTCAGATATCAGGGGGCTTATGGCTACACCTTC.

This chain joins TRBV2 and TRBJ1-2; 7 bases are shared with TRBD1. Germline CDR1 and CDR2: SNHLY and FYNNEI. This CDR3 spans 14 amino acids. V lost 5 bases, J lost 5 bases, and 8 bases stayed unmatched. CDR3 sequence: CASSRQGPRYGYTF. CDR3 DNA sequence: TGTGCCAGCAGTAGACAGGGCCCCCGGTATGGCTACACCTTC.

This chain connects TRBV10-3 to TRBJ1-1, with a tentative D call TRBD1 (6 bases). The length of the CDR3 is 14 residues. Trimming stripped 10 bases from V and 0 bases from J, with 15 bases between. CDR1 is ENHRY, CDR2 SYGVKD, per germline. The CDR3 here is CATRRGQMNTEAFF. CDR3 DNA sequence: TGTGCCACGCGGCGGGGACAAATGAACACTGAAGCTTTCTTT.

The V gene is TRBV7-2, the J gene TRBJ2-7, with D hard to call. V was clipped by 6 bases and J by 4 bases, with 16 bases between them. The CDR3 has 14 residues. Germline V CDR1 and CDR2: SGHTA, FQGNSA. CDR3 coding DNA: TGTGCCAGCAGACCCCGGGCTCTTTTGTACGAGCAGTACTTC. It translates to CASRPRALLYEQYF. The full variable domain, its missing parts supplied by reference TRBV7-2 and TRBJ2-7, is GAGVSQSPSNKVTEKGKDVELRCDPISGHTALYWYRQSLGQGLEFLIYFQGNSAPDKSGLPSDRFSAERTGGSVSTLTIQRTQQEDSAVYLCASRPRALLYEQYFGPGTRLTVT.

CDR3 residues: CASSHGTGGMNTEAFF. The CDR3 coding sequence is TGCGCCAGCAGCCACGGGACAGGGGGAATGAACACTGAAGCTTTCTTT. The chain links TRBV5-1 to TRBJ1-1; 11 bases agree with TRBD1. Germline-derived CDR1 and CDR2 are SGHRS and YFSETQ. Trimming took 4 bases from V and 0 from J; bases not matched to a gene: 5. CDR3 length: 16 amino acids.

V gene TRBV5-1 combines with J gene TRBJ1-5, with 7 bases matching TRBD1. Losses at the gene ends were 4 bases for V and 0 bases for J; bases not matched to a gene: 13. The germline V gene encodes CDR1 SGHRS and CDR2 YFSETQ. This CDR3 comprises 18 residues. The CDR3 reads CASSPGTDSLYSNQPQHF. CDR3 DNA: TGCGCCAGCAGCCCCGGGACAGACAGTTTATATAGCAATCAGCCCCAGCATTTT.

The chain combines TRBV6-5 with TRBJ2-7; 8 bases fit TRBD1. With 2 bases clipped from V and 2 bases from J, the junction kept 5 bases outside the gene matches. From germline, CDR1 is MNHEY and CDR2 SVGAGI. CDR3 length equals 15 residues. The CDR3 nucleotides are TGTGCCAGCAGTTACGGACAGGGTACTACCTACGAGCAGTACTTC. This translates into CASSYGQGTTYEQYF.

V gene TRBV2 combines with J gene TRBJ2-7; D possibly corresponds to TRBD1 (5 bases). Germline CDR1 is SNHLY and CDR2 is FYNNEI. The CDR3 runs to 12 residues. V was cut by 3 bases and J by 5 bases, with 8 bases left in between. The DNA for the CDR3 is TGTGCCAGCAGTGAGACAGTCCACGAGCAGTACTTC. It is translated as CASSETVHEQYF.

The chain combines TRBV5-8 with TRBJ2-1; TRBD1 aligns across 9 bases. V lost 4 bases, J lost 5 bases, and 7 bases stayed unmatched. Germline V gene data show CDR1 as SGHTS and CDR2 as YDEGEE. The CDR3 has 15 amino acids. The CDR3 spells CASSIPGQGNNEQFF. In nucleotides, the CDR3 is TGTGCCAGCAGCATACCGGGACAGGGAAACAATGAGCAGTTCTTC.

V gene TRBV6-4 combines with J gene TRBJ1-2; 9 bases fit TRBD1. This CDR3 is built from 16 residues. Per the germline V gene, CDR1 is MRHNA and CDR2 is SNTAGT. V lost 4 bases, J lost 0 bases, and 6 bases stayed unmatched. CDR3 sequence reads: CASSGYRQGANYGYTF. The CDR3 coding sequence is TGTGCCAGCAGTGGCTACCGACAGGGGGCTAACTATGGCTACACCTTC.

As to this clone: Sequence at one end of the junction differs from germline and may be a read error. The chain is built from TRBV6-5 and TRBJ2-5; D gene unclear. The V gene's germline CDR1 is MNHEY and CDR2 SVGAGI. This CDR3 is built from 14 residues. CDR3 loop: CASSYARAQGTQYF. The CDR3 bases are TGTGCCAGCAGTTACGCCCGGGCCCAAGGGACCCAGTACTTC.

This clone was seen more than once but under ten times. Other DNA variants within this sample encode the same CDR3. The chain recombines TRBV7-9 with TRBJ1-1; TRBD1 matches at 8 bases. Germline-derived CDR1 and CDR2 are SEHNR and FQNEAQ (reference sequence). V was clipped by 4 bases and J by 2 bases; unmatched bases: 6. The CDR3 sequence is 15 residues long. The CDR3 DNA sequence: TGTGCCAGCAGCTCCCGGACAGGGAGCAACACTGAAGCTTTCTTT. It codes for CASSSRTGSNTEAFF.

Details on this clone: This sample also contains other DNA sequences that code for the same CDR3. For the CDR3, the DNA is TGTGCCAGCAGTTTCAGCAGGGGCACTGAAGCTTTCTTT. It codes for CASSFSRGTEAFF. The chain has TRBV27 and TRBJ1-1; D is perhaps TRBD1 (6 bases). Germline CDR1 reads MNHEY; CDR2 reads SMNVEV (reference sequence). The V gene lost 3 bases and the J gene lost 4 bases, with 9 bases spanning the gap. This CDR3 spans 13 amino acids.

The chain couples TRBV6-2 or TRBV6-3 to TRBJ2-7, with D unclear. Germline V gene sequence: CDR1 MNHEY, CDR2 SVGEGT. The V and J ends lost 3 bases and 0 bases respectively, with 18 bases between them. The CDR3 spans 17 residues. The CDR3: CASSYSRPTLASYEQYF. CDR3 nucleotides: TGTGCCAGCAGTTATTCCAGGCCGACCTTAGCCTCCTACGAGCAGTACTTC.

The V and J genes are TRBV3-1 (or the pseudogene TRBV3-2) and TRBJ2-5, with D hard to call. The V gene's germline CDR1 is LGHDT and CDR2 YNNKEL (reference sequence). The length of the CDR3 is 14 residues. Deletions cut 3 bases from V and 1 base from J, with 9 bases between. The CDR3 spells CASSQGVGQETQYF. As DNA, the CDR3 is TGTGCCAGCAGCCAGGGCGTCGGCCAAGAGACCCAGTACTTC.